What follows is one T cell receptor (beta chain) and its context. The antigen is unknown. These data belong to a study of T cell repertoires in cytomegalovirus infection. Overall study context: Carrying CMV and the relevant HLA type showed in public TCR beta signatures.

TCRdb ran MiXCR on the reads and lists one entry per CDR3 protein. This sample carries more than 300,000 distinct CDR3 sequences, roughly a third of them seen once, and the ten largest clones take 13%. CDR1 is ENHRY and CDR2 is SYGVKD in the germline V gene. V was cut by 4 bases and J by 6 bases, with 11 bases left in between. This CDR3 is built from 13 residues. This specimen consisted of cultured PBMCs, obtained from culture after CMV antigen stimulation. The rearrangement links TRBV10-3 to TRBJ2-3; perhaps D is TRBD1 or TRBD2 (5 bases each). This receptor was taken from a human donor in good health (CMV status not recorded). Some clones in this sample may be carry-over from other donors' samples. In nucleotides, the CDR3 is TGTGCCATCAGTGGGGACCCGGAGGATACGCAGTATTTT. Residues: CAISGDPEDTQYF.